These T cell receptor beta chains were read from a single sample in a study of T cell changes during pregnancy in multiple sclerosis. Libraries were prepared by immunoSEQ multiplex PCR; TCRdb keeps only in-frame clonotypes and omits some of them. The sample includes around 54,000 clones, 85% to 95% of them seen just once. The sequenced sample was CD4+ T cells from peripheral blood mononuclear cells, obtained after pregnancy. Receptor source: a female donor in good health, enrolled as a control in a pregnancy study. Each CDR3 is given with its conserved first and last residue. A D gene is named only where the DNA matches it firmly. Only part of the rows carry a size: once, few, many, or a class if the clone is expanded.

CDR3 | DNA | D | length | J | size | V
CAIGSRGLRQSEQFF | TGTGCCATTGGGAGCAGGGGATTAAGGCAAAGTGAGCAGTTCTTC | - | 15 | TRBJ2-1 | - | TRBV10-3
CASSASTGSNEKLFF | TGTGCCAGCAGCGCCTCAACGGGTAGTAATGAAAAACTGTTTTTT | - | 15 | TRBJ1-4 | - | TRBV9
CASSYSSTGRETEAFF | TGTGCCAGCAGTTACAGTTCAACAGGGCGAGAAACTGAAGCTTTCTTT | - | 16 | TRBJ1-1 | - | TRBV6-5
CASSIGGNSPLHF | TGTGCCAGTAGTATAGGCGGGAATTCACCCCTCCACTTT | - | 13 | TRBJ1-6 | - | TRBV19
CASSKVLGQGTGELFF | TGTGCCAGCAGTAAAGTCCTGGGACAGGGCACCGGGGAGCTGTTTTTT | TRBD1 | 16 | TRBJ2-2 | - | TRBV6-1
CAWSFRDRGYYGYTF | TGTGCCTGGAGTTTCCGGGACAGGGGGTACTATGGCTACACCTTC | TRBD1 | 15 | TRBJ1-2 | - | TRBV30
CASSLSGTRSEQFF | TGTGCCAGCAGCTTATCCGGGACTAGGTCCGAGCAGTTCTTC | TRBD2 | 14 | TRBJ2-1 | - | TRBV7-2
CASNTHLSYEQYF | TGTGCCAGCAATACGCATCTCTCCTACGAGCAGTACTTC | - | 13 | TRBJ2-7 | - | TRBV2
CATSRDRAGGGDTQYF | TGTGCCACCAGCAGAGATCGAGCGGGAGGTGGGGATACGCAGTATTTT | TRBD2 | 16 | TRBJ2-3 | - | TRBV15
CASGLLANTGELFF | TGTGCTAGTGGTTTATTAGCCAACACCGGGGAGCTGTTTTTT | - | 14 | TRBJ2-2 | - | TRBV12-5
CASSYSGAGQPQHF | TGTGCCAGCAGTTACTCAGGGGCCGGTCAGCCCCAGCATTTT | - | 14 | TRBJ1-5 | - | TRBV6-6
CASRWRGAYYGYTF | TGTGCCAGTAGGTGGAGGGGCGCGTACTATGGCTACACCTTC | - | 14 | TRBJ1-2 | - | TRBV19
CASSGSQGRSGANVLTF | TGTGCCAGCAGTGGCTCTCAGGGTAGGTCTGGGGCCAACGTCCTGACTTTC | - | 17 | TRBJ2-6 | - | TRBV25-1
CASSRKIWTDRNTIYF | TGTGCCAGCAGCCGAAAAATTTGGACAGACCGAAACACCATATATTTT | - | 16 | TRBJ1-3 | - | TRBV13
CTSSLHGQGRLSEQYF | TGCACCAGCAGCCTTCATGGACAGGGGCGGTTGAGCGAGCAGTACTTC | - | 16 | TRBJ2-7 | - | TRBV1
CASSPRTGGYGYTF | TGTGCCAGCAGCCCTAGGACAGGGGGCTATGGCTACACCTTC | TRBD1 | 14 | TRBJ1-2 | - | TRBV7-9
CASSSTTYEQYF | TGTGCCAGCAGCTCGACAACCTACGAGCAGTACTTC | - | 12 | TRBJ2-7 | - | TRBV5-4
CASSGLQGVDNTEAFF | TGCGCCAGCAGTGGATTACAGGGAGTGGATAACACTGAAGCTTTCTTT | - | 16 | TRBJ1-1 | - | TRBV10-2
CASSVRTGGTYNEQFF | TGTGCCAGTAGCGTTCGGACAGGGGGCACCTACAATGAGCAGTTCTTC | TRBD1 | 16 | TRBJ2-1 | - | TRBV19
CASDNSLAGFSYNEQFF | TGTGCCAGCGATAATTCCCTAGCGGGATTCTCCTACAATGAGCAGTTCTTC | TRBD2 | 17 | TRBJ2-1 | - | TRBV28
CASSLTQGGNYGYTF | TGTGCCAGCAGTTTGACGCAGGGTGGAAACTATGGCTACACCTTC | - | 15 | TRBJ1-2 | few | TRBV6-5
CAEQGAGSPLHF | TGTGCCGAACAGGGGGCTGGATCACCCCTCCACTTT | TRBD1 | 12 | TRBJ1-6 | - | TRBV30
CASSPLQGSVNTEAFF | TGTGCCAGCTCACCTTTACAGGGTTCGGTGAACACTGAAGCTTTCTTT | - | 16 | TRBJ1-1 | - | TRBV18
CASRRGSTNTEAFF | TGCGCCAGCAGACGGGGTAGTACCAACACTGAAGCTTTCTTT | - | 14 | TRBJ1-1 | - | TRBV5-1
CASSRTANTEAFF | TGTGCCAGCTCACGGACAGCGAACACTGAAGCTTTCTTT | - | 13 | TRBJ1-1 | - | TRBV18
CASSEGEGGGLYEQYF | TGTGCCAGCAGCGAGGGGGAGGGCGGGGGTCTCTACGAGCAGTACTTC | - | 16 | TRBJ2-7 | - | TRBV9
CASRRTSGTGELFF | TGTGCCAGCAGGAGAACTAGCGGCACCGGGGAGCTGTTTTTT | TRBD2 | 14 | TRBJ2-2 | - | TRBV6-4
CSVEGRMNTEAFF | TGCAGCGTGGAGGGGCGCATGAACACTGAAGCTTTCTTT | - | 13 | TRBJ1-1 | - | TRBV29-1
CASSPRTSSYNEQFF | TGTGCCAGCAGTCCCCGGACTAGCTCCTACAATGAGCAGTTCTTC | TRBD2 | 15 | TRBJ2-1 | - | TRBV2
CASSRSGSGTGELFF | TGTGCCAGCAGCCGAAGCGGGAGTGGGACCGGGGAGCTGTTTTTT | TRBD2 | 15 | TRBJ2-2 | - | TRBV7-2
CASSGRASGYNEQFF | TGTGCCAGCAGCGGACGGGCTAGCGGGTACAATGAGCAGTTCTTC | TRBD2 | 15 | TRBJ2-1 | - | TRBV11-2
CASSLSWTETYEQYF | TGTGCCAGCAGCTTATCTTGGACAGAGACTTACGAGCAGTACTTC | - | 15 | TRBJ2-7 | - | TRBV7-9
CASSYSLGGNEQFF | TGTGCCAGCAGTTACTCCCTGGGGGGGAATGAGCAGTTCTTC | TRBD2 | 14 | TRBJ2-1 | - | TRBV6-5